This TCR beta chain emerged from a study of T-cell memory formation after mild COVID-19. As for the study in general: Largely, TCR clusters stayed within a single donor. Study-wide results and caveats: Day 15 to 85 contracting clones showed balanced CD4/CD8; day 15 to 37 expanders favored CD4+. The authors left the SARS-CoV-2 specificity of second-wave clones peaking on day 37 unconfirmed.

Employing constant-segment primers, 5'RACE generated TCR alpha and TCR beta cDNA libraries bearing sample barcodes and UMIs. TCRdb re-derived calls from the 5' RACE reads in MiXCR, one entry per CDR3 protein. The sample carries 350,000 to 400,000 distinct CDR3 sequences, 20% to 25% recorded once. This clonotype was seen only a few times. The antigen is undetermined. The sample taken for sequencing was PBMCs or a T cell subset sorted from them (not recorded which). The receptor comes from an adult woman who had mild COVID-19 (a few samples of this study predate the infection). Cell type and time point are not known.

In nucleotides, the CDR3 is TGCGCCAGCAGCCAAGCTGGACAACGTGGATCTGGGGCCAACGTCCTGACTTTC. This encodes CASSQAGQRGSGANVLTF. The chain is built from TRBV4-1 and TRBJ2-6, with D tentatively TRBD1 (5 bases). Trimming removed 1 base at V and 1 base at J, with 14 bases between. Germline assignment: CDR1 MGHRA and CDR2 YSYEKL. The CDR3 is 18 amino acids.